The 32 T cell receptor beta chains given below trace back to one sample, sequenced in a study of spatial heterogeneity in lung cancer. Time point described: sample taken at primary tumor resection. Whole RNA was taken from tumor, nontumor lung or frozen PBMC; it was then sequenced unsorted. MiXCR was run by TCRdb on the 5' RACE reads, yielding one entry per CDR3 protein. The sample yields about 10,000 distinct CDR3 sequences, 5% to 6.5% seen once. This specimen was PBMCs, taken at surgery. All receptors derive from a male donor with early-stage non-small cell lung cancer.

Many counts were recorded for this clonotype. This rearrangement joins TRBV12-3 or TRBV12-4 to TRBJ2-3, with D uncertain. There are 17 residues in the CDR3. V gave up 1 base and J gave up 1 base, with 15 bases separating them. The CDR3 loop is CASSLDLVELGTDTQYF. For the CDR3, the DNA is TGTGCCAGCAGTTTAGACCTGGTAGAGTTGGGCACAGATACGCAGTATTTT.

This clonotype is medium-sized in the sample. The V and J genes are TRBV7-8 and TRBJ2-7; perhaps TRBD2 as D (5 bases). Between the trimmed V and J ends, which lost 5 bases and 2 bases, there was a span of 10 bases. Germline CDR1 SGHVS, CDR2 FQNEAQ. There are 13 residues in the CDR3. CDR3 nucleotide sequence: TGTGCCAGCAGCACTGAGGGTACCTACGAGCAGTACTTC. Protein product: CASSTEGTYEQYF.

Within the sample, this clonotype is medium-sized. The J gene is TRBJ2-7, the V gene TRBV21-1. TRBV21-1 is tagged as a pseudogene. CDR3 length: 13 residues. The CDR3 bases are TGTGCCAGCAGCAAACTCGGCAGCCTCGAGCAGTACTTC. The encoded protein is CASSKLGSLEQYF.

Many counts were recorded for this clonotype. This chain joins TRBV29-1 and TRBJ1-2; D gene uncertain. The CDR3 runs to 11 residues. Per germline, CDR1 SQVTM and CDR2 ANQGSEA. Trimming stripped 4 bases from V and 3 bases from J, with 6 bases between. CDR3 in amino acids: CSVVEDYGYTF. CDR3 nucleotide sequence: TGCAGCGTTGTCGAAGACTATGGCTACACCTTC. The full variable domain, in which reference TRBV29-1 and TRBJ1-2 provide the parts outside the CDR3, is SAVISQKPSRDICQRGTSLTIQCQVDSQVTMMFWYRQQPGQSLTLIATANQGSEATYESGFVIDKFPISRPNLTFSTLTVSNMSPEDSSIYLCSVVEDYGYTFGSGTRLTVV.

This clonotype is labeled as medium-sized. The gene calls are TRBV18 and TRBJ2-1; no firm D call. The germline V gene has CDR1 KGHSH and CDR2 LQKENI. V lost 0 bases and J 6 bases, leaving 9 bases between the germline ends. The CDR3 is 14 residues long. Written as DNA, the CDR3 is TGTGCCAGCTCACCACCGTCGGAGTCCAATGAGCAGTTCTTC. It codes for CASSPPSESNEQFF.

This clonotype is classed as medium-sized. The V and J genes are TRBV7-9 and TRBJ2-1; 8 nucleotides match TRBD1. The CDR3 is made up of 12 amino acids. Germline assignment: CDR1 SEHNR and CDR2 FQNEAQ (reference sequence). With 8 bases clipped from V and 5 bases from J, the junction kept 2 bases outside the gene matches. The CDR3 spells CASPTGDNEQFF. The CDR3 DNA follows: TGTGCCAGCCCGACAGGGGACAATGAGCAGTTCTTC.

Relative to its sample, this clonotype is medium-sized (0.01 to 0.1%). This chain joins TRBV5-4 and TRBJ1-2; D is undetermined. The CDR3 sequence is 12 residues long. Trimming left V 4 bases short and J 8 bases short, with 12 bases between. The germline V gene has CDR1 SGHNT and CDR2 YYREEE (reference sequence). The CDR3 protein is CASSPNMVGYTF. CDR3 nucleotides: TGTGCCAGCAGCCCAAACATGGTAGGCTACACCTTC. The entire variable domain, with the rest obtained from reference TRBV5-4 and TRBJ1-2, is as follows: ETGVTQSPTHLIKTRGQQVTLRCSSQSGHNTVSWYQQALGQGPQFIFQYYREEENGRGNFPPRFSGLQFPNYSSELNVNALELDDSALYLCASSPNMVGYTFGSGTRLTVV.

This clonotype was observed at least ten times. The chain employs TRBV10-3 and TRBJ1-1; tentatively, D is TRBD1 (5 bases). The CDR3 length is 12 residues. Germline V gene lookup returns CDR1 ENHRY and CDR2 SYGVKD. The V and J ends lost 4 bases and 8 bases respectively, with 11 bases between them. The CDR3 loop is CAISVSRDEAFF. The DNA of the CDR3 is TGTGCCATCAGTGTGTCGAGGGACGAAGCTTTCTTT.

By share, this clonotype ranks as medium-sized. The chain couples TRBV4-1 to TRBJ1-5; 7 bases match TRBD1. V lost 4 bases, J lost 3 bases, and 6 bases stayed unmatched. Germline V CDR1 and CDR2: MGHRA, YSYEKL. The CDR3 is 15 amino acids. The CDR3 nucleotides read TGCGCCAGCAGCCGATGGGACAGTAACAATCAGCCCCAGCATTTT. Amino acids: CASSRWDSNNQPQHF.

This clonotype is medium-sized. This chain uses TRBV9 with TRBJ1-1, with D tentatively TRBD1 (6 bases). The CDR3 covers 13 residues. Trimming stripped 0 bases from V and 8 bases from J, with 11 bases between. Germline V gives CDR1 SGDLS, CDR2 YYNGEE. The CDR3 here is CASSVVTGSEAFF. CDR3 nucleotide sequence: TGTGCCAGCAGCGTAGTAACAGGGTCCGAAGCTTTCTTT.

This clonotype occurred many times. The rearrangement links TRBV11-1 to TRBJ1-1; possibly TRBD1 for D (6 bases). This CDR3 has 15 residues. CDR1 and CDR2 (germline): SGHAT, FQDESV (reference sequence). Trimming removed 3 bases at V and 1 base at J, with 12 bases between. CDR3 loop: CASSFWGGRNTEAFF. The CDR3 DNA sequence: TGTGCCAGCAGCTTTTGGGGGGGCCGGAACACTGAAGCTTTCTTT.

This clonotype was seen just once. The chain joins TRBV12-5 to TRBJ2-3; D possibly corresponds to TRBD1 (6 bases). The length of the CDR3 is 15 residues. V lost 1 base and J 5 bases, leaving 13 bases between the germline ends. The germline CDR1 and CDR2 sequences are LGHNT and FRNRAP. The CDR3 DNA follows: TGTGCTAGTGGTTTGGGACTGCAGGGGCAAGATACGCAGTATTTT. It is translated as CASGLGLQGQDTQYF.

By share, this clonotype ranks as medium-sized. The chain joins TRBV12-3 or TRBV12-4 to TRBJ2-1; 10 positions match TRBD2. After removal of 5 bases from V and 13 bases from J, the junction contained 5 bases not matched to a gene. The CDR3 runs 12 residues. The CDR3 here is CASSRAGGPQFF. CDR3 coding DNA: TGTGCCAGCAGTCGAGCGGGGGGGCCTCAGTTCTTC.

Sample share makes this clonotype medium-sized. The CDR3 DNA follows: TGTGCCAGCAGTTTGGCCCCGAACTATGGCTACACCTTC. This gives the protein CASSLAPNYGYTF. The genes are TRBV12-3 or TRBV12-4 and TRBJ1-2, with no clear D. Trimming cost V 3 bases and J 2 bases, with 7 bases left between them. The CDR3 is 13 amino acids.

This clonotype was picked up many times. The chain combines TRBV7-8 with TRBJ1-1, with D possibly TRBD1 on 5 matching bases. The CDR3 has 15 residues. Germline lookup yields CDR1 SGHVS and CDR2 FQNEAQ. Trimming removed 3 bases at V and 2 bases at J, with 13 bases between. This chain's CDR3 is CASSLGDARNTEAFF. The DNA for the CDR3 is TGTGCCAGCAGCTTGGGGGACGCCCGTAACACTGAAGCTTTCTTT.

This clonotype was detected many times. V is TRBV2 and J is TRBJ2-4; perhaps TRBD1 as D (6 bases). Trimming left V 0 bases short and J 4 bases short, with 13 bases between. The CDR3 length is 16 residues. In germline, CDR1 is SNHLY, CDR2 FYNNEI. CDR3 sequence: CASSEATQGQKNIQYF. The CDR3 coding sequence is TGTGCCAGCAGTGAAGCGACACAGGGTCAGAAAAACATTCAGTACTTC.

This clonotype was counted ten times or more. V and J are TRBV20-1 and TRBJ2-1; TRBD1 or TRBD2 may be the D gene (5 bases each). The ends were cut back, 3 bases at V and 7 bases at J, with 10 bases in the middle. From germline, CDR1 is DFQATT and CDR2 SNEGSKA (reference sequence). CDR3 length equals 12 residues. Here the CDR3 reads CSASRGQNEQFF. The DNA for the CDR3 is TGCAGTGCTAGCCGGGGCCAAAATGAGCAGTTCTTC.

This clonotype is labeled medium-sized. The chain recombines TRBV14 with TRBJ2-1; D perhaps matches TRBD2 (5 bases). CDR1 SGHDN and CDR2 FVKESK come from the germline V gene. Trimming removed 6 bases at V and 5 bases at J, with 14 bases between. This CDR3 has 14 residues. The CDR3 nucleotides read TGTGCCAGCAGAGACACTAGTCCCGACAATGAGCAGTTCTTC. Amino acids: CASRDTSPDNEQFF.

This clonotype was observed a few times. The CDR3 reads CASSSTGGYTEAFF. CDR3 in DNA: TGTGCCAGCAGTTCCACAGGGGGCTACACTGAAGCTTTCTTT. This chain connects TRBV7-9 to TRBJ1-1; TRBD1 agrees at 9 bases. Trimming took 6 bases from V and 3 from J; bases not matched to a gene: 5. The CDR3 spans 14 residues. Per germline, CDR1 SEHNR and CDR2 FQNEAQ (reference sequence).

CDR3 amino acids: CASSLGGAINTIYF. The CDR3 nucleotides are TGTGCCAGCAGTTTGGGGGGGGCCATAAACACCATATATTTT. This chain links TRBV28 with TRBJ1-3; TRBD1 might be the D (6 bases). Germline-derived CDR1 and CDR2 are MDHEN and SYDVKM. This CDR3 spans 14 amino acids. Trimming cost V 3 bases and J 6 bases, with 12 bases left between them.

This clonotype has a count of ten or more. This chain links TRBV19 with TRBJ2-1; D remains ambiguous. Trimming shortened V by 4 bases and J by 0 bases, and 7 bases separated the two germline ends. Germline assignment: CDR1 LNHDA and CDR2 SQIVND (reference sequence). CDR3 length: 14 residues. The CDR3: CASSTPSSYNEQFF. The CDR3 DNA reads as TGTGCCAGTAGTACACCGAGCTCCTACAATGAGCAGTTCTTC.

This clonotype was found a few times. The chain recombines TRBV20-1 with TRBJ2-5; D is perhaps TRBD1 (5 bases). The CDR3 runs 11 residues. Per germline, CDR1 DFQATT and CDR2 SNEGSKA (reference sequence). V lost 6 bases and J lost 2, with 7 bases in between. As DNA, the CDR3 is TGCAGTGCCTACAGGCAAGAGACCCAGTACTTC. It codes for CSAYRQETQYF.

The sample holds a few counts of this clonotype. The gene calls are TRBV28 and TRBJ2-7; 10 positions agree with TRBD1. In germline, CDR1 is MDHEN, CDR2 SYDVKM. The CDR3 loop spans 14 amino acids. V shed 8 bases and J 7 bases; nucleotides not matched to a gene: 11. CDR3 nucleotides: TGTGCCAGCGCACTCCCGGGACAGGGGAAGGAGCAGTACTTC. This gives the protein CASALPGQGKEQYF.

This clonotype has ten or more counts. J is TRBJ2-5 and V is TRBV4-1; D may be TRBD1 (5 bases). Germline lookup yields CDR1 MGHRA and CDR2 YSYEKL. The length of the CDR3 is 13 residues. V lost 4 bases to trimming and J lost 3 bases, with 9 bases between them. The CDR3 DNA reads TGCGCCAGCAGCCGGGGCCTGGAAGAGACCCAGTACTTC. Its protein product is CASSRGLEETQYF.

In this sample, this clonotype turned up many times. The chain joins TRBV4-1 to TRBJ2-3, with no clear D. The CDR3 length is 16 residues. Trimming pared 5 bases from V and 1 base from J, leaving 16 bases between. The germline gives CDR1 MGHRA, CDR2 YSYEKL. The chain's CDR3 is CASSSGPTQGTDTQYF. In nucleotides, the CDR3 is TGCGCCAGCAGCTCCGGACCGACTCAAGGCACAGATACGCAGTATTTT.

This clonotype is categorized as medium-sized. This chain uses TRBV3-1 with TRBJ2-5, with D hard to call. The V gene lost 1 base and the J gene lost 7 bases, with 16 bases spanning the gap. Germline CDR1 LGHDT, CDR2 YNNKEL (reference sequence). There are 15 residues in the CDR3. The CDR3: CASSQGSGPHGTQYF. The CDR3 DNA follows: TGTGCCAGCAGCCAAGGTTCCGGGCCCCACGGGACCCAGTACTTC.

By share, this clonotype ranks as medium-sized. J is TRBJ2-7 and V is TRBV20-1; D remains ambiguous. CDR1 and CDR2 from the germline V gene are DFQATT and SNEGSKA (reference sequence). V was shortened by 3 bases and J by 2 bases, with 14 bases between the two germline ends. The CDR3 is 14 amino acids. DNA of the CDR3: TGCAGTGCTAGTCCTCAGGCTGGCGCCTACGAGCAGTACTTC. This gives the protein CSASPQAGAYEQYF.

This clonotype is medium-sized within its sample. V and J are TRBV7-2 and TRBJ2-3; the match to TRBD2 covers 9 bases. Germline lookup yields CDR1 SGHTA and CDR2 FQGNSA. With 3 bases clipped from V and 0 bases from J, the junction kept 7 bases outside the gene matches. The CDR3 length is 17 residues. CDR3 protein: CASSFRTSASSTDTQYF. As DNA, the CDR3 is TGTGCCAGCAGCTTCCGGACTAGCGCAAGTAGCACAGATACGCAGTATTTT.

This clonotype was recorded many times. CDR3: CSARDNDNRGRHQPQHF. For the CDR3, the DNA is TGCAGTGCTAGAGATAATGATAACAGGGGCCGCCATCAGCCCCAGCATTTT. The chain links TRBV20-1 to TRBJ1-5; 7 nucleotides match TRBD1. The V segment lost 0 bases and the J segment 5 bases; nucleotides outside the gene matches: 13. CDR1 DFQATT and CDR2 SNEGSKA come from the germline V gene (reference sequence). CDR3 size: 17 residues.

This clonotype was observed at least ten times. V gene TRBV21-1 combines with J gene TRBJ2-7; TRBD1 is the table's D call, not checked against the DNA. TRBV21-1 represents a pseudogene. The CDR3 is 13 amino acids. The CDR3 nucleotides are TGTGCCAGCAGGGACAGGGGGGATGGCGAGCAGTACTTC. Its protein product is CASRDRGDGEQYF.

At least ten counts were recorded for this clonotype. The chain links TRBV5-1 to TRBJ2-3; D tentatively reads TRBD1 or TRBD2 (5 bases each). The CDR3 runs 13 residues. V lost 2 bases, J lost 4 bases, and 8 bases lay in between. The germline gives CDR1 SGHRS, CDR2 YFSETQ. The DNA for the CDR3 is TGCGCCAGCAGCTTCGGGGCGGCAGATACGCAGTATTTT. It is translated as CASSFGAADTQYF.

This clonotype was seen repeatedly, ten times or more. The gene calls are TRBV6-2 or TRBV6-3 and TRBJ2-1; no firm D call. CDR1 MNHEY and CDR2 SVGEGT come from the germline V gene. The CDR3 contains 12 residues. V shed 3 bases and J shed 10 bases, with 10 bases lying between them. CDR3: CASSYRLGEQFF. CDR3 nucleotides: TGTGCCAGCAGTTATCGCCTCGGAGAGCAGTTCTTC.